This T cell receptor beta chain was documented in a study of cytomegalovirus exposure and HLA in healthy donors. Whole-study findings and limits: When analyzed later, the rates of TCR association showed variation by HLA locus, with DRB1 the most and HLA-C the fewest. Later analysis identified a missense DCLRE1C variant that was linked to TCR beta V- and J-gene trimming.

About this clone itself: Antigen specificity is unknown.

The primer mix had 60 Vbeta and 13 Jbeta primers. Produced via immunoSEQ multiplex PCR; TCRdb's table is partial and in-frame only. Altogether around 140,000 clones are present, over 70% being singletons, with the ten largest covering under 6%. CDR3 length: 13 amino acids. Germline CDR1 is LGHNT and CDR2 is FRNRAP. Trimming left V 0 bases short and J 3 bases short, with 4 bases between. This TCR came from a man between 40 and 49 years old in good health and CMV-seronegative. Material: PBMCs. The V gene is TRBV12-5, the J gene TRBJ2-3, with unresolved D. CDR3 loop: CASGLVETDTQYF. The CDR3 DNA reads as TGTGCTAGTGGTTTGGTTGAGACAGATACGCAGTATTTT.